This TCR beta chain came from a study of somatic mutations in cytotoxic T cells in rheumatoid arthritis. Study overall: After diagnosis, patient blood (30 ml EDTA) was drawn right away, before any treatment was given. A subset of V beta antibody-stained T-cell populations was isolated by flow sorting, reaching nearly 100% purity, and this subset included V beta1+ cells that went on to TCRB sequencing. Broader study findings: CD8+ clonality rose with age in rheumatoid arthritis patients, not healthy controls.

Once isolated by positive magnetic bead selection, the CD4+ and CD8+ cells had their purity checked by flow cytometry. The germline V gene has CDR1 LGHNA and CDR2 YNFKEQ. The CDR3 runs to 19 residues. Between the trimmed V and J ends, which lost 0 bases and 0 bases, there was a span of 20 bases. Profiling relied on immunoSEQ multiplex PCR, and the TCRdb table lists in-frame clones only, not all of them. The table shows some 17,000 clones, with around three quarters occurring only once. On this clone itself: The antigen is not known.

Source material: CD8+ T cells sorted from blood. This chain joins TRBV4-2 and TRBJ1-2; D is possibly TRBD1 (6 bases). The receptor was derived from an adult with rheumatoid arthritis. This chain's CDR3 is CASSQESLRQESSNYGYTF. The CDR3 region has the DNA TGTGCCAGCAGCCAAGAAAGTCTACGACAGGAATCATCTAACTATGGCTACACCTTC.